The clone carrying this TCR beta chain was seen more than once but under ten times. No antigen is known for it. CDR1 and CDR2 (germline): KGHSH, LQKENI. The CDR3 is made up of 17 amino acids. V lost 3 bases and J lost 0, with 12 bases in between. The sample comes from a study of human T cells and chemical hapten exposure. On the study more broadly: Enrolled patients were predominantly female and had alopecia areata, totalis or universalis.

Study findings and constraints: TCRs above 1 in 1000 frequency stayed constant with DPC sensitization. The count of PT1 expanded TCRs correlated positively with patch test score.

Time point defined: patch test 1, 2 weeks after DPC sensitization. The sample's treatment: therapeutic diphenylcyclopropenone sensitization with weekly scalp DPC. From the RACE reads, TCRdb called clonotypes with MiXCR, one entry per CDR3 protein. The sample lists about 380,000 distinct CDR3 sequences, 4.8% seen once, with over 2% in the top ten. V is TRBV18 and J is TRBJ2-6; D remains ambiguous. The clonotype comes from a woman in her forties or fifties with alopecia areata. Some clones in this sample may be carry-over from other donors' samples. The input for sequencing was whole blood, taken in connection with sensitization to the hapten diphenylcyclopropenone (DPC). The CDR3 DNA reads TGTGCCAGCTCACCTTCTAAGGGAAGCTCTGGGGCCAACGTCCTGACTTTC. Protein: CASSPSKGSSGANVLTF.